This T cell receptor beta chain was captured by sequencing in a study of shared clonotypes between healthy human individuals. Clones were sequenced by immunoSEQ multiplex PCR, and TCRdb holds only the in-frame ones, with some missing. Of roughly 2,000,000 clones in the sample, just under 95% were seen once. Germline trimming cut 4 bases from V and 5 bases from J; bases unmatched to any gene: 2. This CDR3 has 14 residues. Germline V gives CDR1 MNHEY, CDR2 SMNVEV (reference sequence). As concerns this clone: Other DNA sequences in this specimen translate into the identical CDR3.

CD45RO-negative CD8 cells positively selected for CCR7 made up the naive population, which excluded terminally differentiated effector memory CD45RA+ cells. The chain couples TRBV27 to TRBJ2-5, with 12 bases fitting TRBD2. This clonotype originated in a man aged 18 to 30 in good health. Sequencing used naive CD8+ T cells sorted from blood. CDR3 DNA: TGTGCCAGCAGTTCAGGGACTAGCGGGGAGACCCAGTACTTC. Translated: CASSSGTSGETQYF.